This TCR beta chain comes out of a study of CD8 T cells in Susac syndrome. Study as a whole: Susac syndrome patients were untreated, on corticosteroids with some adding intravenous immunoglobulin, or on intravenous immunoglobulin only. Findings of the study overall: The CD4+ T cell repertoires, which came from Susac syndrome patients, showed no sign of clonal expansion.

The ends were cut back, 0 bases at V and 5 bases at J, with 15 bases in the middle. The CDR3 extends over 15 amino acids. Germline V gene lookup returns CDR1 SGHNT and CDR2 YYREEE (reference sequence). Reverse transcription of about 0.45 to 1 ug RNA was carried out with random hexamers. An immunoSEQ multiplex PCR amplified TCR beta CDR3 over 54 Vbeta and 13 Jbeta. In TCRdb, the immunoSEQ multiplex PCR reads were re-called with MiXCR into one record per CDR3 protein. The sample holds fewer than 200,000 distinct CDR3 sequences, roughly 90% seen once. Patients with Susac syndrome met the recently defined diagnostic criteria for definite or probable disease. On this clonotype: The antigen is unknown.

This receptor was taken from a human donor with Susac syndrome. This chain connects TRBV5-4 to TRBJ2-7; D is perhaps TRBD2 (5 bases). The specimen sequenced was CD4+ T cells from PBMCs. CDR3 sequence reads: CASSLGAVGPDEQYF. The DNA for the CDR3 is TGTGCCAGCAGCTTGGGAGCGGTTGGACCGGACGAGCAGTACTTC.